In its sample, the clone carrying this T cell receptor beta chain was seen many times. The antigen remains undetermined. There were only healthy Caucasians among the donors. This sample is part of a study of identical twins. TCRdb analysed the 5' RACE reads with MiXCR anew, one entry per CDR3 protein. The sample lists fewer than 550,000 distinct CDR3 sequences; approximately 15% were seen once. Overall study results and limits: Insertion counts were lower in abundant cord blood beta clonotypes, a trend that memory repertoires did not show. These conclusions were based on statistical analysis (cross-sectional, not following the same donors).

Looked up from germline, CDR1 is ENHRY and CDR2 is SYGVKD. This CDR3 has 13 residues. Trimming shortened V by 7 bases and J by 4 bases, and 14 bases separated the two germline ends. These data also formed part of another study, on yellow fever vaccine responses in identical twins.

The specimen sequenced was CD4+ T cells sorted from blood. The receptor comes from a woman under 30 in good health. The chain links TRBV10-3 to TRBJ2-7; D gene ambiguous. CDR3 sequence reads: CAIMEPPSYEQYF. CDR3 nucleotides: TGTGCCATCATGGAGCCCCCTTCATACGAGCAGTACTTC.